Following are 27 T cell receptor beta chains from one sample sequenced in a study of blood T cells in healthy people across ages. A J-beta primer mix and a sample-barcoded 5' primer were used in a second PCR of roughly 7 to 12 cycles. TCRdb redid the calling of the 5' RACE reads with MiXCR, one entry per CDR3 protein. The sample carries about 1,800,000 distinct CDR3 sequences, over 25% recorded once. The sequenced sample consisted of blood. The source is a woman aged 30 to 39 in good health.

This clonotype was observed a few times. The chain carries TRBV28 and TRBJ2-3; no clear D. The CDR3 contains 16 residues. V was clipped by 2 bases and J by 0 bases, with 12 bases between them. Per germline, CDR1 MDHEN and CDR2 SYDVKM. The CDR3 is CASSLQTYDSTDTQYF. CDR3 sequence (DNA): TGTGCCAGCAGTTTACAGACCTACGACAGCACAGATACGCAGTATTTT.

This clonotype was picked up a small number of times. The chain links TRBV20-1 to TRBJ1-2; D may be TRBD1 (5 bases). The CDR3 sequence is 12 residues long. Germline V CDR1 and CDR2: DFQATT, SNEGSKA (reference sequence). Deletions cut 6 bases from V and 6 bases from J, with 14 bases between. CDR3 bases: TGCAGTGCCACCTGGGGACGGGATGGCTACACCTTC. Amino acid sequence: CSATWGRDGYTF.

In this sample, this clonotype turned up many times. This chain joins TRBV12-3 or TRBV12-4 and TRBJ2-7; 7 bases agree with TRBD1. The trim removed 3 bases at V and 5 bases at J, leaving 10 bases unmatched. This CDR3 has 15 amino acids. The CDR3 region is CASSFPEQGLDEQYF. The CDR3 DNA is TGTGCCAGCAGTTTCCCGGAACAGGGGTTGGACGAGCAGTACTTC.

This clonotype turned up a few times. The chain is built from TRBV12-3 or TRBV12-4 and TRBJ1-5, with D hard to call. The CDR3 is made up of 14 amino acids. Trimming pared 3 bases from V and 0 bases from J, leaving 6 bases between. As DNA, the CDR3 is TGTGCCAGCAGTTTGGAGGATAGCAATCAGCCCCAGCATTTT. Translation gives CASSLEDSNQPQHF.

Concerning this clonotype itself: Germline and junction disagree at one end, which may indicate a read error. This chain uses TRBV7-8 with TRBJ2-1; no definite D call. Per the germline V gene, CDR1 is SGHVS and CDR2 is FQNEAQ. The CDR3 loop spans 14 amino acids. The CDR3 loop reads CAGSPVARNNEQFF. The CDR3 DNA is TGTGCCGGCAGCCCGGTGGCGCGCAACAATGAGCAGTTCTTC. The entire variable domain, with the rest obtained from reference TRBV7-8 and TRBJ2-1, is as follows: GAGVSQSPRYKVAKRGQDVALRCDPISGHVSLFWYQQALGQGPEFLTYFQNEAQLDKSGLPSDRFFAERPEGSVSTLKIQRTQQEDSAVYLCAGSPVARNNEQFFGPGTRLTVL.

This clonotype was observed a handful of times. The gene calls are TRBV18 and TRBJ2-5; D gene uncertain. V lost 3 bases and J lost 0, with 5 bases in between. The CDR3 runs 13 residues. Germline V gene lookup returns CDR1 KGHSH and CDR2 LQKENI. This chain's CDR3 is CASSPNNQETQYF. The CDR3 DNA reads as TGTGCCAGCTCACCCAACAACCAAGAGACCCAGTACTTC.

Ten or more counts support this clonotype. The chain links TRBV20-1 to TRBJ2-1; 9 nucleotides line up with TRBD2. The CDR3 extends over 15 amino acids. V dropped 4 bases and J dropped 3; count of bases not matched to a gene: 7. The germline V gene encodes CDR1 DFQATT and CDR2 SNEGSKA (reference sequence). CDR3 DNA sequence: TGCAGTGCTACTATTAAGCGGGGGGTCTACAATGAGCAGTTCTTC. As protein: CSATIKRGVYNEQFF.

V usage is TRBV27 and J usage is TRBJ1-2; 8 bases line up with TRBD1. Germline CDR1 and CDR2: MNHEY and SMNVEV (reference sequence). The CDR3 extends over 17 amino acids. V shed 5 bases and J 5 bases; nucleotides not matched to a gene: 16. CDR3 coding DNA: TGTGCCAGCAGTCTACGCTTAGGACAGGGCAGGCATTATGGCTACACCTTC. Its translation: CASSLRLGQGRHYGYTF.

This clonotype was counted between two and nine times. The chain has TRBV4-1 and TRBJ2-1; D not resolved. The CDR3 loop spans 13 amino acids. V was trimmed by 4 bases and J by 10 bases, leaving 14 bases between them. CDR1 and CDR2 from the germline V gene are MGHRA and YSYEKL. In DNA form, the CDR3 reads TGCGCCAGCAGCCGAGTGGGGTCCTACGAGCAGTTCTTC. Its translation is CASSRVGSYEQFF.

Concerning this clonotype: The junction differs from germline at one of its ends, possibly a read error. The V and J genes are TRBV9 and TRBJ2-2, with D perhaps TRBD1 or TRBD2 (5 bases each). CDR3 length equals 14 residues. The germline V gene has CDR1 SGDLS and CDR2 YYNGEE. CDR3 region: CASSVGQGPGERFF. CDR3 sequence (DNA): TGTGCCAGCAGCGTAGGCCAGGGTCCCGGGGAGCGGTTTTTT.

The rearrangement links TRBV5-6 to TRBJ2-7; 8 bases are shared with TRBD1. CDR1 SGHDT and CDR2 YYEEEE come from the germline V gene. The V and J ends lost 4 bases and 3 bases, in that order; junction bases with no gene match: 6. The CDR3 runs to 14 residues. As DNA, the CDR3 is TGTGCCAGCAGCACAGCCGGGACAGGCTACGAGCAGTACTTC. This codes for CASSTAGTGYEQYF.

In its sample, this clonotype was seen a few times. The chain joins TRBV24-1 to TRBJ2-3; D might be TRBD1 (5 bases). V was cut by 2 bases and J by 10 bases, with 18 bases left in between. Germline V gene sequence: CDR1 KGHDR, CDR2 SFDVKD. CDR3 length: 15 residues. This CDR3 reads CATSDSRQTQGSQYF. For the CDR3, the DNA is TGTGCCACCAGTGATTCCCGCCAAACCCAGGGATCGCAGTATTTT.

The chain joins TRBV9 to TRBJ2-1; 10 nucleotides line up with TRBD2. The J segment lost 8 bases and the V segment lost 0 bases, leaving 8 bases of the junction unmatched. Germline assignment: CDR1 SGDLS and CDR2 YYNGEE. The CDR3 has 16 residues. CDR3 bases: TGTGCCAGCAGCGTAGCCCCTAGCGGGAGTCAGGATGAGCAGTTCTTC. This translates into CASSVAPSGSQDEQFF.

About this clonotype: This sequence may be a read error, since a much larger clone differs from it by one base. V gene TRBV18 combines with J gene TRBJ2-1; 10 nucleotides match TRBD2. The CDR3 runs to 20 residues. Looked up from germline, CDR1 is KGHSH and CDR2 is LQKENI. CDR3 nucleotide sequence: TGTGTCAGCTCACCACCCCTAGCGGGGGCCTACGCCACCTCCTACAATGAGCAGTTCTTC. Its protein product is CVSSPPLAGAYATSYNEQFF.

Ten or more counts support this clonotype. This chain joins TRBV20-1 and TRBJ2-4, with 8 bases identical to TRBD1. Germline values: CDR1 DFQATT, CDR2 SNEGSKA (reference sequence). The J segment lost 5 bases and the V segment lost 6 bases, leaving 15 bases of the junction unmatched. The CDR3 has 16 amino acids. The CDR3 protein is CSADLVKDRAQNIQYF. DNA of the CDR3: TGCAGTGCCGATCTGGTAAAGGACAGGGCACAAAACATTCAGTACTTC.

This clonotype was picked up a small number of times. CDR3 residues: CASSYRVGSGGETQYF. CDR3 DNA: TGTGCCAGCAGTTACCGAGTGGGATCGGGGGGAGAGACCCAGTACTTC. The chain carries TRBV28 and TRBJ2-5; TRBD2 matches 7 bases. With 4 bases clipped from V and 4 bases from J, the junction kept 12 bases outside the gene matches. Per germline, CDR1 MDHEN and CDR2 SYDVKM. CDR3 length: 16 amino acids. The full variable domain, with the rest looked up from reference TRBV28 and TRBJ2-5, is DVKVTQSSRYLVKRTGEKVFLECVQDMDHENMFWYRQDPGLGLRLIYFSYDVKMKEKGDIPEGYSVSREKKERFSLILESASTNQTSMYLCASSYRVGSGGETQYFGPGTRLLVL.

The sample holds a few counts of this clonotype. In DNA, the CDR3 is TGTGCCAGCGGGGGGGGTCTGGACTGCTACGAGCAGTACTTC. This codes for CASGGGLDCYEQYF. This chain connects TRBV6-1 to TRBJ2-7; 7 positions match TRBD2. This CDR3 region has 14 residues. The ends lost 8 bases at V and 3 bases at J; junction bases unmatched: 10. Germline V gene lookup returns CDR1 MNHNS and CDR2 SASEGT.

In its sample, this clonotype was seen many times. The V and J genes are TRBV7-3 and TRBJ2-3, with D tentatively TRBD2 (6 bases). There are 14 residues in the CDR3. The germline V gene encodes CDR1 SGHTA and CDR2 FQGTGA. The V and J ends lost 4 bases and 2 bases respectively, with 10 bases between them. The CDR3 loop reads CASSSGLYTDTQYF. The CDR3 DNA is TGTGCCAGCAGCTCGGGACTGTACACAGATACGCAGTATTTT.

This clonotype appeared a single time. The V and J genes are TRBV20-1 and TRBJ2-1, with 9 bases lining up with TRBD2. The J call may be faulty, since TRBJ2-7 better matches the DNA end. Germline CDR1 and CDR2: DFQATT and SNEGSKA (reference sequence). The CDR3 is 15 amino acids. The CDR3 protein is CSASVAGGGYNEQYF. In nucleotides, the CDR3 is TGCAGTGCTAGTGTGGCGGGGGGGGGCTACAATGAGCAGTACTTC.

The sample holds one count of this clonotype. This chain joins TRBV20-1 and TRBJ2-1, with 13 positions matching TRBD2. Germline values: CDR1 DFQATT, CDR2 SNEGSKA (reference sequence). The CDR3 has 18 residues. V was clipped by 1 base and J by 0 bases; unmatched bases: 6. The CDR3 nucleotides are TGCAGTGCTAGAGGTAGACTAGCGGGAGGCAGCTCCTACAATGAGCAGTTCTTC. It specifies CSARGRLAGGSSYNEQFF.

The chain joins TRBV10-3 to TRBJ1-1; D is ambiguous. V shed 3 bases and J shed 1 base, with 12 bases lying between them. This CDR3 spans 15 amino acids. Germline-derived CDR1 and CDR2 are ENHRY and SYGVKD. In nucleotides, the CDR3 is TGTGCCATCAGTGACCCCGCCGACGGGAACACTGAAGCTTTCTTT. This codes for CAISDPADGNTEAFF.

The sample holds many counts of this clonotype. The V and J genes are TRBV20-1 and TRBJ2-7; D is possibly TRBD2 (6 bases). Germline assignment: CDR1 DFQATT and CDR2 SNEGSKA (reference sequence). V dropped 5 bases and J dropped 0 bases, with 11 bases sitting between them. The CDR3 consists of 13 residues. The CDR3 nucleotides read TGCAGTGCTCCCGGGGGACCCTCCTACGAGCAGTACTTC. Translated: CSAPGGPSYEQYF.

The chain carries TRBV6-1 and TRBJ2-2; perhaps TRBD1 as D (6 bases). The ends were cut back, 8 bases at V and 5 bases at J, with 12 bases in the middle. The CDR3 has 13 residues. The germline V gene encodes CDR1 MNHNS and CDR2 SASEGT. The CDR3 nucleotides read TGTGCCAGCGAACCCGACAGGACCGGGGAGCTGTTTTTT. Translated, it gives CASEPDRTGELFF.

The V and J genes are TRBV18 and TRBJ2-1, with TRBD1 identical over 9 bases. V gave up 1 base and J gave up 0 bases; unmatched junction bases: 7. Germline CDR1 KGHSH, CDR2 LQKENI. CDR3 length: 18 amino acids. The CDR3: CASSPRTGVSLSYNEQFF. CDR3 nucleotides: TGTGCCAGCTCACCACGGACAGGGGTCTCCCTCTCCTACAATGAGCAGTTCTTC.

To note about this clonotype: The germline gene is not matched at one end of the junction; a read error may be the cause. The J gene is TRBJ1-5, the V gene TRBV12-3 or TRBV12-4; D is unresolved. The CDR3 spans 12 residues. CDR3 in amino acids: CASNLLNRPQHF. CDR3 coding DNA: TGTGCCAGCAACCTTCTTAATCGGCCCCAGCATTTT.

The chain employs TRBV9 and TRBJ2-3, with D possibly TRBD1 on 5 matching bases. Trimming took off 3 bases at V and 2 bases at J, with 22 bases between the two ends. Germline V gene data show CDR1 as SGDLS and CDR2 as YYNGEE. This CDR3 has 18 residues. This CDR3 reads CASSADVPGQTDTDTQYF. The CDR3 region has the DNA TGTGCCAGCAGCGCGGACGTTCCTGGACAAACCGACACAGATACGCAGTATTTT.

This clonotype was observed a few times. This chain uses TRBV20-1 with TRBJ2-7, with D perhaps matching TRBD2 (6 bases). Between the trimmed V and J ends, which lost 3 bases and 5 bases, there was a span of 17 bases. Looked up from germline, CDR1 is DFQATT and CDR2 is SNEGSKA (reference sequence). CDR3 size: 14 residues. Here the CDR3 reads CSARGGFGFDEQYF. CDR3 coding DNA: TGCAGTGCTAGGGGGGGTTTTGGGTTCGACGAGCAGTACTTC.